This T cell receptor (beta chain) was identified in a study of Graves' ophthalmopathy and Graves' hyperthyroidism (dated by TCRdb to between 2017 and 2018). In the study overall: Peripheral blood samples were taken at the time of initial diagnosis, before any treatment was given. The study used TCR beta repertoire signatures to distinguish Graves' ophthalmopathy from Graves' hyperthyroidism and to predict progression to ophthalmopathy. In total, around 130 blood samples were TCR-sequenced: 40 to 45 ophthalmopathy, about 75 hyperthyroidism and some 17 hyperthyroidism-to-ophthalmopathy patients. To explore V-J signatures that distinguish ophthalmopathy from hyperthyroidism, a discovery set of 100 patients was enrolled, made up of roughly 41 with ophthalmopathy and some 58 with stable hyperthyroidism. An independent validation cohort was composed of some 18 hyperthyroidism patients and roughly 16 patients who later progressed from hyperthyroidism to ophthalmopathy. In about six hyperthyroidism patients, T-cell repertoires of thyroid tissue and blood were compared. Following sample collection, hyperthyroidism patients were given methimazole at a starting dose of 30 mg daily, and ophthalmopathy patients were given high-dose intravenous methylprednisolone. Paper-wide results and their limitations: The 13-signature model separated ophthalmopathy from stable hyperthyroidism with around 90% sensitivity and approximately 81% specificity in cross-validation, and 80%/75% in the test set. Most expanded thyroid clonotypes with frequency above 0.001 were also detected in blood, suggesting blood repertoires may reflect the thyroid immune response. Sample size was not predetermined statistically, and investigators were not blinded to group allocation. In validation, the model predicted ophthalmopathy progression with less than 71% sensitivity and roughly 78% specificity; around twelve predicted patients were CT-confirmed with GO in a median of 6.5 months.

TCR beta CDR3 regions were amplified from RNA transcripts for repertoire sequencing. The first round of RT-PCR was done with HTBI primers and the Qiagen OneStep RT-PCR kit, and was followed by a second round of multiplex PCR, then size selection and purification. The libraries underwent paired-end sequencing with 100 bp reads on an Illumina HiSeq2000. In the authors' own workflow: Reads were processed with SOAPnuke, discarding reads with adapters, uncalled bases, mean Phred below 15, or no exact constant-primer or identifier match. High-quality paired reads were merged with COPE v1.2.5. Each unique nucleotide sequence was defined as a clonotype, and clonotypes were aligned to IMGT TRB V, D and J references with MiTCR v1.1. The analysis was limited to V-J combinations with a frequency above 0.0001, which together covered approximately 99% of the repertoires. For each V-J combination, a TCR clonal expansion and chaos score was defined as F50 clonal expansion divided by the chaos observed in the TCRdist matrix. Welch's t-statistics and random forest were used to narrow the features down to more than 10 V-J combinations, which were then fed into a naive Bayes classifier. The similarity between thyroid and blood repertoires was quantified using the Morisita-Horn index. The raw public data were reprocessed by TCRdb itself: fastp quality trimming at Q25, MiXCR clonotype calling, in-frame beta chains only. Every distinct CDR3 protein forms one entry, paired with its most common genes and DNA. TCRdb, rather than the study authors, made the V and J calls. The sample has 200,000 to 300,000 distinct CDR3 sequences on record, around 45% of them singletons. The ten largest clones add up to around 47% of the sample.

This clonotype was detected only a few times. Its target antigen remains unknown. Within one base of it there is no much larger clone, and no base qualities were kept. The ophthalmopathy patients had moderately to severely active disease, with a Clinical Activity Score of 3 or higher, a NOSPECS grade of 4 or higher, and a disease duration of less than 3 months. Anyone with other autoimmune diseases, uncontrolled infections, pregnancy or lactation was excluded from the study. Diagnosis relied on clinical symptoms, serum thyroxine, TRAb, thyroid ultrasound and orbital computed tomography. Ficoll-Paque density gradient centrifugation was used to isolate PBMCs from 8.5 to 10 ml of fresh peripheral blood. Trizol reagent was used to extract the total RNA, and its quality was then checked on an Agilent 2100 Bioanalyzer. CDR1 is given as SQVTM and CDR2 as ANQGSEA, both from the germline V gene. Relative to germline, V is 6 bases shorter and J is 0 bases shorter, with 9 bases between their ends. CDR3 length: 14 amino acids, cysteine to phenylalanine. The read is trimmed to its CDR3 DNA, 42 bases read in frame from base 1.

The rearrangement joined TRBV29-1 to TRBJ2-6, with no confident D gene call. Specimen: peripheral blood. The source of this sequence is an adult man with Graves' ophthalmopathy. The sequenced DNA is TGCAGCGTCAAGACCCACTCTGGGGCCAACGTCCTGACTTTC. Its translation reads: CSVKTHSGANVLTF.